This T cell receptor (beta chain) came from a study of graft-versus-host responses after intestinal transplantation. General study points: In recipient marrow, GvH clones were found, and some appeared first in ileum or blood. Graft-donor T cell macrochimerism in patients accompanied high graft-versus-host to host-versus-graft clonal ratios in allografts.

Turning to this clone: Antigen specificity is unknown.

Clones were read by immunoSEQ multiplex PCR, and TCRdb kept only the in-frame ones, dropping some. The sample lists 80,000 to 100,000 clones, roughly 92% occurring once. This CDR3 spans 11 amino acids. The V end lost 4 bases, the J end lost 3 bases, and 4 bases lay between the germline ends. The V gene's germline CDR1 is SGHNT and CDR2 YENEEA. This clonotype was obtained from a human donor who received an intestinal transplant. The input for sequencing was unstimulated CD4+ T cells sorted from spleen or lymph node cells, taken before intestinal transplant. The chain has TRBV11-3 and TRBJ2-7, with unresolved D. In DNA form, the CDR3 reads TGTGCCAGCAGCTCCATCTACGAGCAGTACTTC. Its translation: CASSSIYEQYF.